Listed below are T cell receptor beta chains from one sample, sequenced in a study of OX40 agonist ivuxolimab in advanced cancers. Profiled with immunoSEQ multiplex PCR; TCRdb holds only in-frame clones, not every one. The sample lists under 100,000 clones, nearly 90% occurring once. The source was CD4+ or CD8+ T cells sorted from blood, collected in a trial of the OX40 agonist ivuxolimab. The receptor set was obtained from an adult with an advanced solid tumor such as melanoma, head and neck, liver or kidney cancer. CDR3s include the opening cysteine and the closing phenylalanine or tryptophan. D genes are given only for firm matches. Not every row has a clone size; where given, it reads once, few, many or a size class.

NA,NA,TRBV7-9,TRBJ1-5,CASSSDTLNQPQHF,TGTGCCAGCAGCTCAGACACCCTCAATCAGCCCCAGCATTTT
NA,TRBD2,TRBV6-6,TRBJ2-2,CASSYSLAENTGELFF,TGTGCCAGCAGTTACTCCCTAGCGGAGAACACCGGGGAGCTGTTTTTT
NA,NA,TRBV28,TRBJ2-3,CASSFTSWEDTQYF,TGTGCCAGCAGTTTCACGAGCTGGGAAGATACGCAGTATTTT
NA,TRBD2,TRBV12-5,TRBJ2-5,CASGLGLAGAQETQYF,TGTGCTAGTGGTTTGGGCTTAGCGGGGGCCCAAGAGACCCAGTACTTC
NA,TRBD2,TRBV7-2,TRBJ2-2,CASSRTSGRARTGELFF,TGTGCCAGCAGCCGGACTAGCGGGAGGGCTCGGACCGGGGAGCTGTTTTTT
NA,NA,TRBV7-2,TRBJ1-1,CASSLLTRADEAFF,TGTGCCAGCAGCTTATTAACCAGGGCCGATGAAGCTTTCTTT
NA,NA,TRBV27,TRBJ1-5,CASSLTGYSNQPQHF,TGTGCCAGCAGTTTAACGGGTTATAGCAATCAGCCCCAGCATTTT
NA,TRBD1,TRBV25-1,TRBJ2-2,CASSPGQINTGELFF,TGTGCCAGCAGTCCGGGACAGATAAACACCGGGGAGCTGTTTTTT
NA,NA,TRBV18,TRBJ1-1,CASSPEGRVEAFF,TGTGCCAGCTCACCAGAGGGGAGGGTCGAGGCTTTCTTT
NA,NA,TRBV19,TRBJ2-1,CASSPSLEGNNEQFF,TGTGCCAGTAGTCCATCGCTGGAGGGAAACAATGAGCAGTTCTTC
NA,TRBD1,TRBV6-1,TRBJ1-1,CASSEGWTGGNTEAFF,TGTGCCAGCAGTGAAGGATGGACAGGGGGCAACACTGAAGCTTTCTTT
NA,NA,TRBV28,TRBJ1-5,CASRESNQPQHF,TGTGCCAGCAGAGAGAGCAATCAGCCCCAGCATTTT
few,NA,TRBV19,TRBJ2-7,CASSIGPYRRLGGEQYF,TGTGCCAGTAGTATAGGACCCTACAGGAGGCTCGGAGGCGAGCAGTACTTC
NA,TRBD2,TRBV5-4,TRBJ2-7,CASSSGLAGSSYEQYF,TGTGCCAGCAGCTCCGGACTAGCGGGCTCCTCCTACGAGCAGTACTTC
NA,NA,TRBV11-3,TRBJ2-7,CASSSTNSYEQYF,TGTGCCAGCAGCTCGACTAACTCCTACGAGCAGTACTTC
NA,NA,TRBV12-2,TRBJ2-1,CASRSFGAGEEHEQFF,TGTGCAAGTCGCTCCTTCGGGGCGGGAGAGGAGCATGAGCAGTTCTTC
NA,NA,TRBV28,TRBJ1-5,CASITRTAFNQPQHF,TGTGCCAGCATAACTCGGACGGCTTTCAATCAGCCCCAGCATTTT
NA,NA,TRBV2,TRBJ2-3,CASIPGPGSSTDTQYF,TGTGCCAGCATCCCGGGGCCGGGGTCTAGCACAGATACGCAGTATTTT
NA,TRBD1,TRBV5-1,TRBJ2-7,CASSSQGASNEQYF,TGCGCCAGCAGCTCCCAGGGGGCTTCCAACGAGCAGTACTTC
NA,TRBD1,TRBV29-1,TRBJ2-7,CSVHSGGSYEQYF,TGCAGCGTACACTCAGGGGGCTCCTACGAGCAGTACTTC
NA,NA,TRBV27,TRBJ1-2,CASSTPGHYGYTF,TGTGCCAGCAGTACCCCTGGTCACTATGGCTACACCTTC
NA,NA,TRBV13,TRBJ1-2,CASSRDKNYGYTF,TGTGCCAGCAGTCGCGACAAGAACTATGGCTACACCTTC
NA,TRBD2,TRBV7-9,TRBJ2-7,CASSSTSGGEQYF,TGTGCCAGCAGCTCGACTAGCGGTGGGGAGCAGTACTTC
NA,NA,TRBV18,TRBJ1-2,CASSPFGLANYGYTF,TGTGCCAGCTCACCCTTTGGGTTAGCTAACTATGGCTACACCTTC
NA,NA,TRBV19,TRBJ1-2,CASSPGPPYGYTF,TGTGCCAGTAGTCCAGGCCCGCCCTATGGCTACACCTTC
NA,TRBD2,TRBV15,TRBJ2-3,CATSRDYLAGGLSTDTQYF,TGTGCCACCAGCAGAGATTACCTAGCGGGGGGGCTGAGCACAGATACGCAGTATTTT
NA,NA,TRBV7-3,TRBJ1-4,CASSLGPGENEKLFF,TGTGCCAGCAGCTTAGGGCCGGGTGAAAACGAAAAACTGTTTTTT
NA,NA,TRBV4-2,TRBJ2-1,CASSQDRVGLVGSYNEQFF,TGTGCCAGCAGCCAAGACAGGGTTGGACTGGTGGGCTCCTACAATGAGCAGTTCTTC
NA,TRBD1,TRBV11-3,TRBJ1-1,CASSRDRGNTEAFF,TGTGCCAGCAGTCGGGACAGGGGGAACACTGAAGCTTTCTTT
NA,NA,TRBV4-3,TRBJ2-1,CASSQDISSYNEQFF,TGCGCCAGCAGCCAAGATATTAGCTCGTACAATGAGCAGTTCTTC
NA,NA,TRBV7-9,TRBJ2-1,CASSLVDRYLGYNEQFF,TGTGCCAGCAGCTTAGTAGACAGGTATCTGGGGTACAATGAGCAGTTCTTC
NA,NA,TRBV28,TRBJ1-3,CASSPRVSGNTIYF,TGTGCCAGCAGTCCGAGGGTCTCTGGAAACACCATATATTTT
NA,NA,TRBV20-1,TRBJ1-2,CSAREGYGYTF,TGCAGTGCTAGAGAGGGTTATGGCTACACCTTC
once,TRBD2,TRBV9,TRBJ2-2,CASSVGLAGEGGELFF,TGTGCCAGCAGCGTAGGGCTAGCGGGGGAAGGCGGGGAGCTGTTTTTT
NA,NA,TRBV28,TRBJ1-1,CASSLFATGNPIAFF,TGTGCCAGCAGTTTGTTCGCGACGGGGAATCCGATCGCTTTCTTT
once,NA,TRBV13,TRBJ2-7,CASSLTTLSYEQYF,TGTGCCAGCAGCTTAACTACCCTCTCCTACGAGCAGTACTTC
NA,TRBD1,TRBV5-1,TRBJ1-5,CASSLTGVVGQPQHF,TGCGCCAGCAGCCTGACAGGGGTGGTGGGACAGCCCCAGCATTTT
NA,TRBD1,TRBV28,TRBJ2-7,CASSAGQGYEQYF,TGTGCCAGCAGTGCCGGACAGGGGTACGAGCAGTACTTC
once,TRBD1,TRBV29-1,TRBJ1-1,CSANQGGSEAFF,TGCAGCGCCAATCAGGGGGGCAGTGAAGCTTTCTTT
NA,NA,TRBV19,TRBJ2-2,CASGKVGLFF,TGTGCCAGTGGAAAGGTCGGGCTGTTTTTT
NA,NA,TRBV7-3,TRBJ2-5,CASSLRGGSGGETQYF,TGTGCCAGCAGCTTACGAGGAGGTTCTGGAGGAGAGACCCAGTACTTC
NA,NA,TRBV10-3,TRBJ2-3,CAIGQIGIPDTQYF,TGTGCCATCGGACAGATAGGGATTCCAGATACGCAGTATTTT
NA,TRBD1,TRBV7-6,TRBJ1-6,CASSLAMSAGGSSPLHF,TGTGCCAGCAGCTTAGCGATGTCGGCAGGGGGAAGTTCACCCCTCCACTTT
once,NA,TRBV7-2,TRBJ2-4,CASSLSTAQNIQYF,TGTGCCAGCAGCTTAAGCACTGCCCAAAACATTCAGTACTTC
NA,NA,TRBV5-1,TRBJ2-5,CASSLIRREAQYF,TGCGCCAGCAGCTTGATACGGAGGGAGGCCCAGTACTTC
NA,TRBD1,TRBV4-3,TRBJ1-4,CASSQEGGTGVATNEKLFF,TGCGCCAGCAGCCAAGAGGGTGGGACAGGAGTTGCAACTAATGAAAAACTGTTTTTT
few,NA,TRBV4-3,TRBJ1-2,CASSPQVSDYGYTF,TGCGCCAGCAGCCCGCAAGTCAGCGATTATGGCTACACCTTC
NA,TRBD1,TRBV19,TRBJ2-1,CATGTGKNNEQFF,TGTGCCACGGGGACAGGCAAAAACAATGAGCAGTTCTTC
NA,NA,TRBV7-2,TRBJ1-5,CASSLFQGVHNQPQHF,TGTGCCAGCAGCTTATTCCAAGGGGTACACAATCAGCCCCAGCATTTT
NA,NA,TRBV12-5,TRBJ1-1,CASGSRDSYPTEAFF,TGTGCTAGTGGTTCGAGGGACTCATACCCAACTGAAGCTTTCTTT
once,NA,TRBV7-2,TRBJ1-3,CASSWEKRPGNTIYF,TGTGCCAGCAGCTGGGAAAAAAGGCCTGGAAACACCATATATTTT
NA,NA,TRBV7-8,TRBJ1-6,CASSQGRNSPLHF,TGTGCCAGCAGCCAGGGGCGGAATTCACCCCTCCACTTT